This T cell receptor beta chain was captured by sequencing in a study of blood T cell repertoires in COVID-19. There are 18 residues in the CDR3. CDR1 and CDR2 from the germline V gene are LGHDT and YNNKEL (reference sequence). V dropped 3 bases and J dropped 6 bases, with 27 bases sitting between them. Original handling: Amplification with reference gene primers provided the estimates of nucleated cell counts. Repertoires were generated with immunoSEQ multiplex PCR, while TCRdb's copy carries only in-frame clones and drops some. That table gives V, J and clone size, and the DNA gave D and trimming. The sample contains some 99,000 clones, roughly 88% of which appear only once.

Source material: peripheral blood. The TCR originated in a woman older than 75 with active or convalescent COVID-19. The chain carries TRBV3-1 (or the pseudogene TRBV3-2) and TRBJ2-7; D perhaps matches TRBD2 (6 bases). CDR3 sequence: CASSQGMGVGRLIGEQYF. As DNA, the CDR3 is TGTGCCAGCAGCCAGGGAATGGGGGTCGGGAGACTTATAGGCGAGCAGTACTTC.